A single TCR beta chain is shown here with its context. The sample comes from a study of OX40 agonist ivuxolimab in advanced cancers. At the level of the study: Age averaged roughly 60 years (range roughly 23 to 79), and just over 80% were male. Patients with prior anti-PD-1, anti-PD-L1 or anti-CTLA-4 therapy were eligible; about 41% had some.

The CDR3 loop spans 13 amino acids. The germline V gene has CDR1 LGHNA and CDR2 YSLEER. V shed 5 bases and J shed 3 bases, with 9 bases lying between them. Collection of blood occurred at baseline, at cycle 4 day 1, and at cycle 7 day 1. Method: immunoSEQ multiplex PCR; TCRdb's copy keeps in-frame clones and lacks some. The sample has fewer than 25,000 clones; 84% are singletons. The chain carries TRBV4-3 and TRBJ2-3; D ambiguous. The clonotype comes from an adult with an advanced solid tumor such as melanoma, head and neck, liver or kidney cancer. Sample: CD4+ or CD8+ T cells sorted from blood, taken in a trial of the OX40 agonist ivuxolimab. The chain's CDR3 is CASSSSRTDTQYF. DNA for the CDR3: TGCGCCAGCAGCTCCTCTAGGACAGATACGCAGTATTTT.